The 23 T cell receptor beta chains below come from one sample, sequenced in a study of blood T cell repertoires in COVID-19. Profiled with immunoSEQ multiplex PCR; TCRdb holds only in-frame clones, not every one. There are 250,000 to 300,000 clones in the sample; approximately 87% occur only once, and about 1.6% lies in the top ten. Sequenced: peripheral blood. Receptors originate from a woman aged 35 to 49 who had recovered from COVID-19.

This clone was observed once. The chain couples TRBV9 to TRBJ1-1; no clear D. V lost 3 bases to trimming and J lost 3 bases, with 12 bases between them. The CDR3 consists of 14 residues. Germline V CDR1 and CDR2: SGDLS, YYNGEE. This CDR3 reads CASSARSSDTEAFF. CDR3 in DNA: TGTGCCAGCAGCGCCCGGAGTTCGGACACTGAAGCTTTCTTT.

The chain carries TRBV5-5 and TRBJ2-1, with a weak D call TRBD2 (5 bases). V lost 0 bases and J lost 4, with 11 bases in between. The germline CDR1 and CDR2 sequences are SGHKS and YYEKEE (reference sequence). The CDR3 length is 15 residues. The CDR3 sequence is CASSLGLRRYNEQFF. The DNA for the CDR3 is TGTGCCAGCAGCTTGGGACTAAGGAGATACAATGAGCAGTTCTTC.

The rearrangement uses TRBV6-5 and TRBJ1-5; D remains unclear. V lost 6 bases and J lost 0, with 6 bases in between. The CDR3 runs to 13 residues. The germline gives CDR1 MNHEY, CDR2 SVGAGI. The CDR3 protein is CASRSISNQPQHF. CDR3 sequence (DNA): TGTGCCAGCAGGTCCATTAGCAATCAGCCCCAGCATTTT.

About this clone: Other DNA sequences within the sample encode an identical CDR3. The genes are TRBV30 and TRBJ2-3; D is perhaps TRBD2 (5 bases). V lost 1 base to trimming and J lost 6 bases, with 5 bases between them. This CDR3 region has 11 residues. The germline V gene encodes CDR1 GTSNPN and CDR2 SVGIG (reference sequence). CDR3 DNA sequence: TGTGCCTGGAGTGGCGGGGATACGCAGTATTTT. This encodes CAWSGGDTQYF.

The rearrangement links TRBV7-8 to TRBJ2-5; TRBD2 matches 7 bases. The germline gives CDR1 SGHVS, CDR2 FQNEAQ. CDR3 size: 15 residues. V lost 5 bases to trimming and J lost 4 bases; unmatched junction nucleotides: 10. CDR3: CASSRGVAGVETQYF. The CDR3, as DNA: TGTGCCAGCAGCCGAGGGGTAGCGGGCGTAGAGACCCAGTACTTC.

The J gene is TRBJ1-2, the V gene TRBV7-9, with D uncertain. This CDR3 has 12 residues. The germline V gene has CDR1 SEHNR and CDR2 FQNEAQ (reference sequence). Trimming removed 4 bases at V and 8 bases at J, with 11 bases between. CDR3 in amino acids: CASSSTAVGYTF. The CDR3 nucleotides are TGTGCCAGCAGCTCCACCGCGGTCGGCTACACCTTC. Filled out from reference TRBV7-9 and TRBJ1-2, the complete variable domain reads DTGVSQNPRHKITKRGQNVTFRCDPISEHNRLYWYRQTLGQGPEFLTYFQNEAQLEKSRLLSDRFSAERPKGSFSTLEIQRTEQGDSAMYLCASSSTAVGYTFGSGTRLTVV.

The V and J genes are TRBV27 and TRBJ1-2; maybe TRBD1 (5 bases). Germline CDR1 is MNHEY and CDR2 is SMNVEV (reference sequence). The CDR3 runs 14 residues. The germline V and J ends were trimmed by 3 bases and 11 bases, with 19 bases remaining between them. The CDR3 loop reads CASSFAAGTSGYTF. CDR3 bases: TGTGCCAGCAGTTTTGCGGCAGGTACCTCAGGGTACACCTTC.

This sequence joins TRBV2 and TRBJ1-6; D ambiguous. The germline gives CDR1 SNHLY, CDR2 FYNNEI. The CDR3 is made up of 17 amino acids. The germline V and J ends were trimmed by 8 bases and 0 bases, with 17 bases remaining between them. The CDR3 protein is CASRRERQSSYNSPLHF. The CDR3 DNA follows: TGTGCCAGCCGGAGGGAACGACAAAGCTCCTATAATTCACCCCTCCACTTT.

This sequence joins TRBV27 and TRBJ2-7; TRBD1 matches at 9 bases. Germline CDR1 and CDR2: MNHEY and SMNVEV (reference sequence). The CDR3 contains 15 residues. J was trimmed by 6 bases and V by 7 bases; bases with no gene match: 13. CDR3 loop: CASTGPGTGLREQYF. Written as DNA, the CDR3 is TGTGCCAGCACGGGCCCCGGGACAGGGCTGCGCGAGCAGTACTTC.

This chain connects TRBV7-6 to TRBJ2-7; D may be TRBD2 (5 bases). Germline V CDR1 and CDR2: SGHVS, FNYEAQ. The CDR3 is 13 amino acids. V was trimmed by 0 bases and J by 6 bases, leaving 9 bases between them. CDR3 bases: TGTGCCAGCAGCTTAGCTAACCGGGGCGAGCAGTACTTC. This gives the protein CASSLANRGEQYF.

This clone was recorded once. In DNA, the CDR3 is TGCAGCGTTGGAGCTTGGCCATCAGGGAACACTGAAGCTTTCTTT. Translation: CSVGAWPSGNTEAFF. The V and J genes are TRBV29-1 and TRBJ1-1; D is undetermined. Germline CDR1 SQVTM, CDR2 ANQGSEA. This CDR3 is built from 15 residues. With 4 bases removed from V and 1 base from J, the gap between germline ends came to 16 bases.

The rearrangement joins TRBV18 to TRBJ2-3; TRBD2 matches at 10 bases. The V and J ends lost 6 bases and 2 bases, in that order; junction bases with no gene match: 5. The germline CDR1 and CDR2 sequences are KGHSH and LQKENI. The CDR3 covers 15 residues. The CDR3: CASSSLAGDTDTQYF. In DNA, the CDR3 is TGTGCCAGCTCCTCTCTAGCGGGGGACACAGATACGCAGTATTTT.

The CDR3 bases are TGTGCCAGCAGTTACTCGCACTACCGGAGCTCCTACGAGCAGTACTTC. Translation: CASSYSHYRSSYEQYF. The J gene is TRBJ2-7, the V gene TRBV6-2 or TRBV6-3; no clear D gene. Trimming took off 0 bases at V and 0 bases at J, with 12 bases between the two ends. The CDR3 totals 16 residues. Per the germline V gene, CDR1 is MNHEY and CDR2 is SVGEGT.

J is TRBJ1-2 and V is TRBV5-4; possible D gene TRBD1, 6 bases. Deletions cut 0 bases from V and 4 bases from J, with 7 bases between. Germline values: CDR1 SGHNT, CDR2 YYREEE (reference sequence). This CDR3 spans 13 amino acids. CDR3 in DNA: TGTGCCAGCAGCTTGGGAGGGGGCTATGGCTACACCTTC. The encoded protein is CASSLGGGYGYTF.

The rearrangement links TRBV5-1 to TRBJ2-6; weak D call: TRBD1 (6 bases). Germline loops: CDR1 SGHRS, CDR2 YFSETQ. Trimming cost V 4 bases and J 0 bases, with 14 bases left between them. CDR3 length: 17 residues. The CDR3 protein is CASSPSDRDSGANVLTF. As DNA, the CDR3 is TGCGCCAGCAGCCCCTCGGACAGAGACTCTGGGGCCAACGTCCTGACTTTC.

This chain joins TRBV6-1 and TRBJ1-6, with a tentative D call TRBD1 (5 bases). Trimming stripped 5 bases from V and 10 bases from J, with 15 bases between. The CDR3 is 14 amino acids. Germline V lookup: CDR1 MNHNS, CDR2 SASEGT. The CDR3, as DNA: TGTGCCAGCAGTTCTAGGGGTTGGGAATCACCCCTCCACTTT. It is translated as CASSSRGWESPLHF.

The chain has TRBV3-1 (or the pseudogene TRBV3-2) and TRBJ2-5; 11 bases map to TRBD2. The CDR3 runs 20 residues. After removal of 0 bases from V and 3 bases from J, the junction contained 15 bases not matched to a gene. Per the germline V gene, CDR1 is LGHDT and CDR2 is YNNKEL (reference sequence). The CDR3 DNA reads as TGTGCCAGCAGCCAAGATGGGAGTAGCGGGGGGGCCGGTCCCAAAGAGACCCAGTACTTC. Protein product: CASSQDGSSGGAGPKETQYF.

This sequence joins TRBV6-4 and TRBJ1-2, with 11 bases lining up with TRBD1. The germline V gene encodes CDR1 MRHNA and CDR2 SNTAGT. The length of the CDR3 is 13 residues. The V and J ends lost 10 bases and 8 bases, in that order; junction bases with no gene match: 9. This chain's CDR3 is CATTGQGACGYTF. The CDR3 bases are TGTGCCACCACCGGACAGGGGGCGTGCGGCTACACCTTC.

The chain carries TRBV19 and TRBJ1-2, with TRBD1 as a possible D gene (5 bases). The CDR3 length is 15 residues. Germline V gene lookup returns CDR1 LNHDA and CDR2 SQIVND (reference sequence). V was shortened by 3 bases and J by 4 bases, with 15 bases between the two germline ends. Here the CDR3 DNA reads TGTGCCAGTAGTATGGGGCCAGGCGATTTCTATGGCTACACCTTC. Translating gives CASSMGPGDFYGYTF.

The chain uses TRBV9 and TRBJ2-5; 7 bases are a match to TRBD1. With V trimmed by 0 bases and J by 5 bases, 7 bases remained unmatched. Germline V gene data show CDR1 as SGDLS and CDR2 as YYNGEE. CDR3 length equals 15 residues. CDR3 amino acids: CASSVAGQQGETQYF. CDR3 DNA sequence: TGTGCCAGCAGCGTAGCGGGACAGCAAGGGGAGACCCAGTACTTC.

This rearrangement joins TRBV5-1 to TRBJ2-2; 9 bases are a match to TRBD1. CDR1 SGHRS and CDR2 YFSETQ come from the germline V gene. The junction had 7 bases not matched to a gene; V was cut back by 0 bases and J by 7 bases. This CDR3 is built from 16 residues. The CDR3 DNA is TGCGCCAGCAGCTTGGATGGGACAGGGCAATACGGGGAGCTGTTTTTT. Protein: CASSLDGTGQYGELFF.

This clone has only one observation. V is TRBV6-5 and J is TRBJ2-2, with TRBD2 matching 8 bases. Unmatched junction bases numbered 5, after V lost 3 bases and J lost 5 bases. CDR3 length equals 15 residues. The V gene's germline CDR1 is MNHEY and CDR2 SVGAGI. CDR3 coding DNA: TGTGCCAGCAGTTATGCGTCTAGCGGGACCGGGGAGCTGTTTTTT. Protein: CASSYASSGTGELFF.

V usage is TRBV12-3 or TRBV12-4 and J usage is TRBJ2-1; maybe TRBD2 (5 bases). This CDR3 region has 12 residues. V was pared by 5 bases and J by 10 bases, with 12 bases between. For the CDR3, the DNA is TGTGCCAGCAGTCGGGGTCGGCGGGAGCAGTTCTTC. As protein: CASSRGRREQFF.